This T cell receptor (beta chain) was documented in a study of cytomegalovirus exposure and HLA in healthy donors. Study-level findings and limits: Later analysis identified a missense DCLRE1C variant that was linked to TCR beta V- and J-gene trimming. The authors later found TCR association rates varying by HLA locus, with DRB1 most and HLA-C fewest.

The CDR3 consists of 20 residues. V shed 0 bases, J shed 2 bases, and the junction held 10 bases outside the gene matches. Germline V CDR1 and CDR2: SGHKS, YYEKEE (reference sequence). Remarks on this clone: Its target is unknown.

PCR was performed using 60 Vbeta and 13 Jbeta primers. The method was immunoSEQ multiplex PCR; TCRdb's version includes in-frame clones alone and lacks a portion of them. The data hold roughly 180,000 clones, with about 80% observed a single time. The V call is TRBV5-5, the J call TRBJ2-2; 13 nucleotides align to TRBD2. The receptor was isolated from a woman younger than 35 in good health and CMV-seropositive. Material for sequencing was PBMCs. This chain's CDR3 is CASSLVTSGGRSGNTGELFF. The CDR3 DNA is TGTGCCAGCAGCTTGGTGACTAGCGGGGGGCGCAGTGGAAACACCGGGGAGCTGTTTTTT.